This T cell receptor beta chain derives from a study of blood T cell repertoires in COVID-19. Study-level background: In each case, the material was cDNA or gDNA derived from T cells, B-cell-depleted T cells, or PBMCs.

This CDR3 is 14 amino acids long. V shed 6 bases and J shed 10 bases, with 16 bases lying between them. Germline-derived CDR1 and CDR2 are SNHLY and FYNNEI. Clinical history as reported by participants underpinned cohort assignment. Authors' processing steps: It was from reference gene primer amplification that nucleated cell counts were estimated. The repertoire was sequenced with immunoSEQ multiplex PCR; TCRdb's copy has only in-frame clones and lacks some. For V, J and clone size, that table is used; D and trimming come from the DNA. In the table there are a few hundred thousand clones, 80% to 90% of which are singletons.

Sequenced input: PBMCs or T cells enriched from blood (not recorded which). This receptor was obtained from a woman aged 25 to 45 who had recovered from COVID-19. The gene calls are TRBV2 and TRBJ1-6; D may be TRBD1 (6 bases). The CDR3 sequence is CASRAPSQGSPLHF. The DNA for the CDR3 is TGTGCCAGCAGAGCCCCTTCACAGGGCTCACCCCTCCACTTT. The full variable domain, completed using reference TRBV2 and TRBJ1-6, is EPEVTQTPSHQVTQMGQEVILRCVPISNHLYFYWYRQILGQKVEFLVSFYNNEISEKSEIFDDQFSVERPDGSNFTLKIRSTKLEDSAMYFCASRAPSQGSPLHFGNGTRLTVT.